This note documents a single TCR beta chain sequence. Its antigen is undetermined. Produced via immunoSEQ multiplex PCR; TCRdb's table is partial and in-frame only. The sample includes 50,000 to 65,000 clones, approximately 90% of them seen just once. The CDR3 contains 16 residues. In germline, CDR1 is SGHTA, CDR2 FQGNSA. V dropped 3 bases and J dropped 4; count of bases not matched to a gene: 10. This sample stems from a study of T cell responses to AZD1222 COVID-19 vaccine. Points from the study as a whole: Elevations in Spike-specific TCR breadth and depth followed administration of two AZD1222 doses. Within unmutated variant regions lay the reported targets of nearly half of spike-specific TCRs. The study found vaccine-associated CD4 TCRs spanning spike, dominant at 160-218 and 743-854. Among the donors, most were white British and more were female, and clonal diversity was possibly underestimated.

J is TRBJ2-3 and V is TRBV7-2; TRBD2 agrees at 7 bases. Sequences were derived from peripheral blood, sampled on day 0 of AZD1222 vaccination. The TCR sequence derives from an adult in good health. As DNA, the CDR3 is TGTGCCAGCAGCTTTATGGCGAGTCGGGGGGCAGATACGCAGTATTTT. Its translation is CASSFMASRGADTQYF.